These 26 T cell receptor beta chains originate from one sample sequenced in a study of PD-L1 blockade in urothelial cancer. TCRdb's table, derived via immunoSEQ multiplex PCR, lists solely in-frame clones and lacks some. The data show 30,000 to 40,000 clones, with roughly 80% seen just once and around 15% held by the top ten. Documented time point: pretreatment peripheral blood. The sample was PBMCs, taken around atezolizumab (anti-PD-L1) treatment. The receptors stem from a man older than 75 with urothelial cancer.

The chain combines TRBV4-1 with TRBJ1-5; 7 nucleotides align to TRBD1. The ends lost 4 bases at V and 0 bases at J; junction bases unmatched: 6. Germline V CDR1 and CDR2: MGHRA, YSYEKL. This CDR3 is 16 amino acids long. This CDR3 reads CASSPGTAYSNQPQHF. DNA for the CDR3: TGCGCCAGCAGCCCTGGGACAGCTTATAGCAATCAGCCCCAGCATTTT.

The DNA of the CDR3 is TGTGCCAGCAGCTTTCAGGGCAGGGGCGCTGAAGCTTTCTTT. Translating it yields CASSFQGRGAEAFF. The V call is TRBV11-2, the J call TRBJ1-1; tentative D call: TRBD1 (6 bases). Per germline, CDR1 SGHAT and CDR2 FQNNGV. The CDR3 covers 14 residues. Trimming left V 3 bases short and J 6 bases short, with 14 bases between.

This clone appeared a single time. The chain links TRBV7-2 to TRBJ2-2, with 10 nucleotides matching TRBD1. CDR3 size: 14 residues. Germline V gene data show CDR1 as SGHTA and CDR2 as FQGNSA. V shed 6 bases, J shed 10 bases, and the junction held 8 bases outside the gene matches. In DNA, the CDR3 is TGTGCCAGCAGTCCAGACAGGGGGCGCGAGGAGCTGTTTTTT. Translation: CASSPDRGREELFF.

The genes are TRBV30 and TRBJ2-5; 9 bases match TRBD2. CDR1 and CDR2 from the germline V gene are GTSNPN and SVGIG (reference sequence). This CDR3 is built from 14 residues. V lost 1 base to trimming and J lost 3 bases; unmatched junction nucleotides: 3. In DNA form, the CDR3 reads TGTGCCTGGAGTGCCATAGCGGGGGAAGAGACCCAGTACTTC. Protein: CAWSAIAGEETQYF. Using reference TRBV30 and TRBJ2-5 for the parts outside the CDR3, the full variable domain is SQTIHQWPATLVQPVGSPLSLECTVEGTSNPNLYWYRQAAGRGLQLLFYSVGIGQISSEVPQNLSASRPQDRQFILSSKKLLLSDSGFYLCAWSAIAGEETQYFGPGTRLLVL.

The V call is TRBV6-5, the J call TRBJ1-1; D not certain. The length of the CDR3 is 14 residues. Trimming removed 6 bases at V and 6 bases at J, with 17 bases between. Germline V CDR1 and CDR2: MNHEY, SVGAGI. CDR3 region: CASSPSGNHAEAFF. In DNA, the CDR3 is TGTGCCAGCAGCCCATCGGGAAATCACGCTGAAGCTTTCTTT.

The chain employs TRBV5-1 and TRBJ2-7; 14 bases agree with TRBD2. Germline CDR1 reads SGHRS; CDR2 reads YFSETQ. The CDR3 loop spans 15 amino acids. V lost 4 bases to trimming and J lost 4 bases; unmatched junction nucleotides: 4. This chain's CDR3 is CASSGRLAGGYEQYF. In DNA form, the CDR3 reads TGCGCCAGCAGCGGAAGACTAGCGGGAGGGTACGAGCAGTACTTC.

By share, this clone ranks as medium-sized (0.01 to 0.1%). For the CDR3, the DNA is TGTGCCAGCAGAGCCGGGACATACTACGAGCAGTACTTC. Its translation: CASRAGTYYEQYF. This chain connects TRBV6-5 to TRBJ2-7; D is possibly TRBD1 (6 bases). The CDR3 runs 13 residues. V lost 6 bases, J lost 3 bases, and 12 bases lay in between. CDR1 is MNHEY, CDR2 SVGAGI, per germline.

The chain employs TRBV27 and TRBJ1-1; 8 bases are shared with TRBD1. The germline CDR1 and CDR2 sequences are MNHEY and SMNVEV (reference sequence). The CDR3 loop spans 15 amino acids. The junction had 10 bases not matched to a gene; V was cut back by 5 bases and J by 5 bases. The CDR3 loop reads CASSPGTGRGTEAFF. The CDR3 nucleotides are TGTGCCAGCAGTCCGGGGACAGGTCGGGGGACTGAAGCTTTCTTT.

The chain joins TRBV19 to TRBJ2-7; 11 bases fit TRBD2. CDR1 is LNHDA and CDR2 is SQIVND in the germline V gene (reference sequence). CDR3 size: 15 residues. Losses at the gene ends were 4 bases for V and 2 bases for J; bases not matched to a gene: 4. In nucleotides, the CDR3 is TGTGCCAGTAGTACAGGGACTAGCGGCCCCTACGAGCAGTACTTC. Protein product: CASSTGTSGPYEQYF.

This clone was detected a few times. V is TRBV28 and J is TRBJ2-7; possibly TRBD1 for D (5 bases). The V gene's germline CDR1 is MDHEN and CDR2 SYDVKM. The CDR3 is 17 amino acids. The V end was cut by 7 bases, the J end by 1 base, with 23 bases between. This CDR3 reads CASTSLQIRAGSYEQYF. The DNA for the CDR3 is TGTGCCAGCACCTCCCTACAGATCCGTGCAGGGTCCTACGAGCAGTACTTC.

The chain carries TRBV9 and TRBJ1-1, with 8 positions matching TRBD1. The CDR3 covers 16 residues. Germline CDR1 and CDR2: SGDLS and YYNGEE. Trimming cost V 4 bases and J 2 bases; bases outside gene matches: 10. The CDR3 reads CASSHRQGRENTEAFF. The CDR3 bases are TGTGCCAGCAGCCACAGACAGGGGAGGGAAAACACTGAAGCTTTCTTT.

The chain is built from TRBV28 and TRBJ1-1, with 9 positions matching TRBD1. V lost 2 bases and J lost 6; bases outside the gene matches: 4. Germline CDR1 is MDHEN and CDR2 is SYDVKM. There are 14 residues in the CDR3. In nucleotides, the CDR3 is TGTGCCAGCAGTTTAACAGGGGGCGACGCTGAAGCTTTCTTT. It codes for CASSLTGGDAEAFF.

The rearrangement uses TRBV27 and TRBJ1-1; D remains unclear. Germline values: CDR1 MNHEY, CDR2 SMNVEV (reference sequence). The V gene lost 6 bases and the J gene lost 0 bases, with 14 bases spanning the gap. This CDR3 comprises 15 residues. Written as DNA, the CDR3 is TGTGCCAGCAGCCTCGGACGCGGGATGAACACTGAAGCTTTCTTT. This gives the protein CASSLGRGMNTEAFF.

CDR3 sequence: CASSEIVTAPYNEQFF. In nucleotides, the CDR3 is TGTGCCAGCAGTGAAATAGTGACAGCCCCATACAATGAGCAGTTCTTC. J is TRBJ2-1 and V is TRBV6-1, with D possibly TRBD1 on 5 matching bases. Germline V gene data show CDR1 as MNHNS and CDR2 as SASEGT. CDR3 size: 16 residues. Trimming pared 2 bases from V and 4 bases from J, leaving 15 bases between.

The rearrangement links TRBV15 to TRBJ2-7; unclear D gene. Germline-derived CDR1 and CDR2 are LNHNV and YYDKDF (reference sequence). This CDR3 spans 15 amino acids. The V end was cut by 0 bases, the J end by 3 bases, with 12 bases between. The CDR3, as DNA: TGTGCCACCAGCAGAGATGTTGCGGCACACTACGAGCAGTACTTC. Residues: CATSRDVAAHYEQYF.

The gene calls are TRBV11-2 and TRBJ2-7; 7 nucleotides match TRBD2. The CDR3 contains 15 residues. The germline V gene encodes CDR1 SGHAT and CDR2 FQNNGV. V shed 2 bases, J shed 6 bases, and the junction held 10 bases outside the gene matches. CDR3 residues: CASSLWAGAFGEQYF. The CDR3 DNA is TGTGCCAGCAGCTTATGGGCGGGAGCCTTTGGCGAGCAGTACTTC.

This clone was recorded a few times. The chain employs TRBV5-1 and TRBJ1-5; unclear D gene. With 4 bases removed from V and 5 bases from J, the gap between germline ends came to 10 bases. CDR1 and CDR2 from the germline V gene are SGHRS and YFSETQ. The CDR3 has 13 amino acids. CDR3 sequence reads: CASSPNADQPQHF. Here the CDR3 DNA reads TGCGCCAGCAGCCCTAATGCGGATCAGCCCCAGCATTTT. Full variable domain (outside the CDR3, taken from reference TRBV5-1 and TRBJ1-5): KAGVTQTPRYLIKTRGQQVTLSCSPISGHRSVSWYQQTPGQGLQFLFEYFSETQRNKGNFPGRFSGRQFSNSRSEMNVSTLELGDSALYLCASSPNADQPQHFGDGTRLSIL.

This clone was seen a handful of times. DNA of the CDR3: TGTGCCAGCAGCCAAATGGGGGGGCACTATGGCTACACCTTC. Its protein product is CASSQMGGHYGYTF. The chain employs TRBV14 and TRBJ1-2; D is perhaps TRBD1 (6 bases). Germline CDR1 reads SGHDN; CDR2 reads FVKESK. V was clipped by 2 bases and J by 3 bases, with 10 bases between them. The CDR3 sequence is 14 residues long.

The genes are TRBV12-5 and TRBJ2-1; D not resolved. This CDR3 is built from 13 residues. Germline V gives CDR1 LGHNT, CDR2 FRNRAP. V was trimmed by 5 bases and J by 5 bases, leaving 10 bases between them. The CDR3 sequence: CASGPFSDNEQFF. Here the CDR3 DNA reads TGTGCTAGTGGTCCTTTTTCCGACAATGAGCAGTTCTTC. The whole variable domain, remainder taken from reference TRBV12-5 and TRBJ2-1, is DARVTQTPRHKVTEMGQEVTMRCQPILGHNTVFWYRQTMMQGLELLAYFRNRAPLDDSGMPKDRFSAEMPDATLATLKIQPSEPRDSAVYFCASGPFSDNEQFFGPGTRLTVL.

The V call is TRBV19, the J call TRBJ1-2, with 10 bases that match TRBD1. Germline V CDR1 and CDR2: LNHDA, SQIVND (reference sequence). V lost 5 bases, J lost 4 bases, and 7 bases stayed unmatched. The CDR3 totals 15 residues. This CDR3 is CASSSTGTGVYGYTF. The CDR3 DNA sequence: TGTGCCAGTAGTTCTACCGGGACAGGGGTCTATGGCTACACCTTC.

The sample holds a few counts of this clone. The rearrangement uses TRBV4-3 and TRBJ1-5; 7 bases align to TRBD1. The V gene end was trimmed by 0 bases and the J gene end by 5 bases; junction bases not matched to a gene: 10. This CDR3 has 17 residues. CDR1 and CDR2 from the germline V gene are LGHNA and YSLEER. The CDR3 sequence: CASSQDSGTAGYQPQHF. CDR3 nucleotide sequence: TGCGCCAGCAGCCAAGATTCGGGGACAGCCGGATATCAGCCCCAGCATTTT.

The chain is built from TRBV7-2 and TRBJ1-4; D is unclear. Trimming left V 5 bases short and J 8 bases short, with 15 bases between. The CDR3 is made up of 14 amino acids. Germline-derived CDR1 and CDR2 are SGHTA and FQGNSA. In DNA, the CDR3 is TGTGCCAGCAGCCCCGTCATCCGCGGGGAAAAACTGTTTTTT. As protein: CASSPVIRGEKLFF.

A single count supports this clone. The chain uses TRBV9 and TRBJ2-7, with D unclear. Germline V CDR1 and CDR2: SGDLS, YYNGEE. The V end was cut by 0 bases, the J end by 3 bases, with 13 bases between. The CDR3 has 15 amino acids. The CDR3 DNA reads TGTGCCAGCAGCGTAGGTGGCGGTGAACGCTACGAGCAGTACTTC. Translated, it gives CASSVGGGERYEQYF.

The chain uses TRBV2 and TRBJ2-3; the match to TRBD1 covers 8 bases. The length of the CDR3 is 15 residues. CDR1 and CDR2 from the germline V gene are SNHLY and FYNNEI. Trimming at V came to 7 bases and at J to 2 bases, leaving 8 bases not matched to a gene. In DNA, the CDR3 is TGTGCCAGCAATTCCCAGGGGGCAGTCACAGATACGCAGTATTTT. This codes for CASNSQGAVTDTQYF.

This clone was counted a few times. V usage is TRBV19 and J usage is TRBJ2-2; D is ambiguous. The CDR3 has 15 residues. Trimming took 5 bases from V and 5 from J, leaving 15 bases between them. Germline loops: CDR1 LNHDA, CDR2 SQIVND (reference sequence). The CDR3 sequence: CASSSQSISTGELFF. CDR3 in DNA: TGTGCCAGTAGTTCACAGAGTATAAGTACCGGGGAGCTGTTTTTT.

The CDR3 here is CASRGKRGRTDTQYF. CDR3 in DNA: TGTGCCAGCAGGGGAAAAAGGGGTAGGACAGATACGCAGTATTTT. This chain joins TRBV27 and TRBJ2-3; D may be TRBD1 (5 bases). Trimming left V 6 bases short and J 3 bases short, with 16 bases between. The length of the CDR3 is 15 residues. The germline CDR1 and CDR2 sequences are MNHEY and SMNVEV (reference sequence).